Following are 29 T cell receptor beta chains from one sample sequenced in a study of blood T cell repertoires in COVID-19. Libraries were prepared by immunoSEQ multiplex PCR; TCRdb keeps only in-frame clonotypes and omits some of them. Among just over 60,000 clones listed, approximately 79% were seen once. Sequenced sample: peripheral blood. The receptors were sampled from a woman of 80 years or more with active or convalescent COVID-19.

V and J are TRBV5-4 and TRBJ1-2; TRBD1 might be the D (5 bases). CDR1 SGHNT and CDR2 YYREEE come from the germline V gene (reference sequence). Trimming cost V 0 bases and J 6 bases, with 12 bases left between them. There are 14 residues in the CDR3. The DNA for the CDR3 is TGTGCCAGCAGCTTGGAGGTCAGGGAAAATGGCTACACCTTC. Its protein product is CASSLEVRENGYTF.

The chain links TRBV6-2 or TRBV6-3 to TRBJ1-1, with a weak D call TRBD1 (6 bases). V was clipped by 3 bases and J by 10 bases, with 12 bases between them. The germline V gene has CDR1 MNHEY and CDR2 SVGEGT. The CDR3 consists of 12 residues. The CDR3: CASSYGTRGAFF. The CDR3 region has the DNA TGTGCCAGCAGTTATGGGACCAGGGGAGCTTTCTTT.

V is TRBV6-5 and J is TRBJ2-7, with D perhaps TRBD1 (6 bases). Trimming left V 5 bases short and J 0 bases short, with 14 bases between. Germline-derived CDR1 and CDR2 are MNHEY and SVGAGI. The CDR3 covers 15 residues. CDR3 bases: TGTGCCAGCAGTCGAGAGGGACACTCCTCCTACGAGCAGTACTTC. Translation: CASSREGHSSYEQYF.

The chain is built from TRBV20-1 and TRBJ1-1; unclear D gene. The CDR3 loop spans 11 amino acids. The germline gives CDR1 DFQATT, CDR2 SNEGSKA (reference sequence). The V and J ends lost 7 bases and 0 bases respectively, with 6 bases between them. CDR3 DNA: TGCAGTGTTAGCTTGAACACTGAAGCTTTCTTT. Translation gives CSVSLNTEAFF.

This chain joins TRBV19 and TRBJ2-2; D gene uncertain. From germline, CDR1 is LNHDA and CDR2 SQIVND (reference sequence). The CDR3 is made up of 14 amino acids. V shed 8 bases and J shed 3 bases, with 13 bases lying between them. The CDR3 loop is CASRWQVDTGELFF. CDR3 DNA: TGTGCCAGTCGATGGCAGGTGGACACCGGGGAGCTGTTTTTT.

This clone has only a few counts. The CDR3 reads CASSLSGVGNTIYF. Written as DNA, the CDR3 is TGTGCCAGCAGTTTGTCCGGGGTCGGAAACACCATATATTTT. The genes are TRBV27 and TRBJ1-3; no clear D. Germline V gene sequence: CDR1 MNHEY, CDR2 SMNVEV (reference sequence). Trimming left V 3 bases short and J 4 bases short, with 10 bases between. The CDR3 length is 14 residues.

The chain recombines TRBV13 with TRBJ2-1; the match to TRBD2 covers 14 bases. Germline V gene sequence: CDR1 PRHDT, CDR2 FYEKMQ (reference sequence). The V and J ends lost 5 bases and 6 bases, in that order; junction bases with no gene match: 3. The CDR3 covers 15 residues. The CDR3 reads CASSPTSGGGNEQFF. The CDR3 DNA sequence: TGTGCCAGCAGCCCGACTAGCGGGGGGGGCAATGAGCAGTTCTTC.

This chain joins TRBV10-3 and TRBJ1-6; D unresolved. The V end lost 0 bases, the J end lost 5 bases, and 8 bases lay between the germline ends. CDR1 and CDR2 from the germline V gene are ENHRY and SYGVKD. The CDR3 sequence is 15 residues long. CDR3 amino acids: CAISESWQDNSPLHF. The CDR3 DNA reads as TGTGCCATCAGTGAGTCATGGCAAGATAATTCACCCCTCCACTTT.

The rearrangement links TRBV5-1 to TRBJ2-6; weak D call: TRBD2 (5 bases). The germline V and J ends were trimmed by 4 bases and 1 base, with 6 bases remaining between them. The length of the CDR3 is 14 residues. Germline assignment: CDR1 SGHRS and CDR2 YFSETQ. CDR3 protein: CASSPGSGANVLTF. CDR3 DNA sequence: TGCGCCAGCAGCCCGGGGTCTGGGGCCAACGTCCTGACTTTC.

V usage is TRBV6-1 and J usage is TRBJ1-2, with D perhaps TRBD1 (6 bases). There are 16 residues in the CDR3. Per the germline V gene, CDR1 is MNHNS and CDR2 is SASEGT. V was clipped by 4 bases and J by 0 bases, with 15 bases between them. The chain's CDR3 is CASSAPEAGANYGYTF. DNA of the CDR3: TGTGCCAGCAGTGCCCCAGAGGCAGGGGCTAACTATGGCTACACCTTC.

V is TRBV6-6 and J is TRBJ2-5; 8 bases map to TRBD2. In germline, CDR1 is MNHNY, CDR2 SVGAGI (reference sequence). Trimming removed 6 bases from V and 4 bases from J; junction bases left unmatched: 10. CDR3 length equals 15 residues. Here the CDR3 reads CASSTSGRGRETQYF. Here the CDR3 DNA reads TGTGCCAGCAGCACTAGCGGAAGGGGCCGAGAGACCCAGTACTTC.

This chain connects TRBV15 to TRBJ1-4; D possibly corresponds to TRBD1 (6 bases). CDR3 length equals 14 residues. The germline V gene encodes CDR1 LNHNV and CDR2 YYDKDF (reference sequence). V dropped 3 bases and J dropped 8 bases, with 13 bases sitting between them. CDR3 in amino acids: CATSRGQLKEKLFF. In nucleotides, the CDR3 is TGTGCCACCAGCAGGGGACAATTAAAGGAAAAACTGTTTTTT.

The chain carries TRBV19 and TRBJ1-5; D not resolved. CDR3 size: 13 residues. The V gene lost 7 bases and the J gene lost 4 bases, with 11 bases spanning the gap. CDR1 is LNHDA, CDR2 SQIVND, per germline (reference sequence). The CDR3 nucleotides read TGTGCCAGTACCGGCCGGGAAAATCAGCCCCAGCATTTT. It specifies CASTGRENQPQHF.

V is TRBV7-2 and J is TRBJ1-5, with D hard to call. The CDR3 extends over 15 amino acids. Looked up from germline, CDR1 is SGHTA and CDR2 is FQGNSA. The V end lost 3 bases, the J end lost 0 bases, and 9 bases lay between the germline ends. The DNA for the CDR3 is TGTGCCAGCAGCTTCCTCCCCCGTAGCAATCAGCCCCAGCATTTT. Residues: CASSFLPRSNQPQHF.

The rearrangement uses TRBV11-2 and TRBJ1-4; a weak D match, TRBD1 (6 bases). The V and J ends lost 5 bases and 14 bases respectively, with 18 bases between them. This CDR3 spans 13 amino acids. The germline V gene encodes CDR1 SGHAT and CDR2 FQNNGV. Here the CDR3 reads CASSPISQGPLFF. CDR3 DNA sequence: TGTGCCAGCAGCCCTATCTCTCAGGGGCCCCTGTTTTTT.

This rearrangement joins TRBV3-1 (or the pseudogene TRBV3-2) to TRBJ1-5; D is possibly TRBD1 (6 bases). This CDR3 is 15 amino acids long. V lost 3 bases and J lost 3, with 12 bases in between. Germline lookup yields CDR1 LGHDT and CDR2 YNNKEL (reference sequence). The CDR3 bases are TGTGCCAGCAGCCAGGTGGCGGGGGCCAATCAGCCCCAGCATTTT. This encodes CASSQVAGANQPQHF.

V and J are TRBV5-1 and TRBJ1-1; 10 nucleotides align to TRBD1. V shed 4 bases and J 3 bases; nucleotides not matched to a gene: 6. The CDR3 is 15 residues long. CDR1 is SGHRS, CDR2 YFSETQ, per germline. The CDR3 coding sequence is TGCGCCAGCAGCGCATCCGGGACAGGGGACACTGAAGCTTTCTTT. The encoded protein is CASSASGTGDTEAFF.

The V and J genes are TRBV19 and TRBJ2-5; tentatively, D is TRBD2 (6 bases). From germline, CDR1 is LNHDA and CDR2 SQIVND (reference sequence). This CDR3 has 13 amino acids. V was shortened by 5 bases and J by 5 bases, with 12 bases between the two germline ends. Here the CDR3 reads CASSWAEGETQYF. The CDR3 nucleotides read TGTGCCAGTAGTTGGGCGGAGGGGGAGACCCAGTACTTC.

The sample holds a few counts of this clone. The rearrangement links TRBV27 to TRBJ1-1; the D gene is possibly TRBD1 (6 bases). Trimming cost V 6 bases and J 3 bases, with 14 bases left between them. CDR3 size: 14 residues. The germline CDR1 and CDR2 sequences are MNHEY and SMNVEV (reference sequence). CDR3 residues: CASRNLGGDTEAFF. The CDR3 region has the DNA TGTGCCAGCAGAAACCTAGGGGGGGACACTGAAGCTTTCTTT.

The chain has TRBV7-2 and TRBJ2-7; a possible D gene is TRBD1 (6 bases). The CDR3 has 18 residues. The germline V and J ends were trimmed by 4 bases and 0 bases, with 22 bases remaining between them. Germline loops: CDR1 SGHTA, CDR2 FQGNSA. The CDR3 loop is CASSSGVGRGLNSYEQYF. In DNA form, the CDR3 reads TGTGCCAGCAGCTCAGGGGTCGGCAGGGGCCTAAACTCCTACGAGCAGTACTTC.

The V and J genes are TRBV11-1 and TRBJ2-7; the D gene is possibly TRBD2 (6 bases). Germline values: CDR1 SGHAT, CDR2 FQDESV (reference sequence). V shed 5 bases and J shed 3 bases, with 17 bases lying between them. The CDR3 is 15 amino acids. The CDR3 spells CASSRAGQVLYEQYF. Here the CDR3 DNA reads TGTGCCAGCAGCCGGGCGGGGCAGGTCCTCTACGAGCAGTACTTC. Drawing the rest from reference TRBV11-1 and TRBJ2-7, the complete variable domain is EAEVAQSPRYKITEKSQAVAFWCDPISGHATLYWYRQILGQGPELLVQFQDESVVDDSQLPKDRFSAERLKGVDSTLKIQPAELGDSAMYLCASSRAGQVLYEQYFGPGTRLTVT.

The chain employs TRBV27 and TRBJ1-6; D is unclear. The CDR3 has 12 amino acids. Germline CDR1 is MNHEY and CDR2 is SMNVEV (reference sequence). V lost 6 bases, J lost 7 bases, and 7 bases lay in between. The CDR3: CASRGGNSPLHF. The CDR3 region has the DNA TGTGCCAGCAGGGGCGGGAATTCACCCCTCCACTTT.

The chain uses TRBV5-1 and TRBJ2-3; 9 positions agree with TRBD2. Trimming at V came to 2 bases and at J to 8 bases, leaving 9 bases not matched to a gene. The length of the CDR3 is 15 residues. In germline, CDR1 is SGHRS, CDR2 YFSETQ. The CDR3 coding sequence is TGCGCCAGCAGCTTCGAAGCGGGGGGAGCTCGTACGCAGTATTTT. Its protein product is CASSFEAGGARTQYF.

This clone was seen just once. The chain joins TRBV19 to TRBJ1-2; 9 positions agree with TRBD1. V lost 4 bases, J lost 3 bases, and 3 bases stayed unmatched. Germline V gene sequence: CDR1 LNHDA, CDR2 SQIVND (reference sequence). The CDR3 covers 14 residues. CDR3 DNA: TGTGCCAGTAGTACAACAGGGGGCCACTATGGCTACACCTTC. Residues: CASSTTGGHYGYTF.

This clone was found a few times. CDR3 sequence reads: CASSEIFGGAKGLTDTQYF. CDR3 bases: TGTGCCAGCAGTGAGATTTTTGGGGGCGCAAAGGGCCTCACAGATACGCAGTATTTT. J is TRBJ2-3 and V is TRBV28, with D maybe TRBD1 (6 bases). Trimming stripped 5 bases from V and 2 bases from J, with 26 bases between. The germline V gene encodes CDR1 MDHEN and CDR2 SYDVKM. The CDR3 has 19 amino acids.

V usage is TRBV10-3 and J usage is TRBJ2-7, with D possibly being TRBD1 (6 bases). Germline V gene data show CDR1 as ENHRY and CDR2 as SYGVKD. The CDR3 has 16 amino acids. Deletions cut 4 bases from V and 2 bases from J, with 18 bases between. CDR3 sequence reads: CAISGPTGGGTYEQYF. DNA of the CDR3: TGTGCCATCAGTGGACCGACAGGAGGTGGAACCTACGAGCAGTACTTC.

This clone was observed a handful of times. The chain uses TRBV6-2 or TRBV6-3 and TRBJ2-1; 13 bases fit TRBD2. Germline V gene sequence: CDR1 MNHEY, CDR2 SVGEGT. V was pared by 2 bases and J by 6 bases, with 4 bases of the junction left unmatched. The CDR3 extends over 16 amino acids. The CDR3 loop is CASSYGWTSGGNEQFF. The CDR3 DNA reads TGTGCCAGCAGTTACGGGTGGACTAGCGGGGGCAATGAGCAGTTCTTC.

The chain uses TRBV28 and TRBJ1-3; 9 bases map to TRBD1. Germline CDR1 reads MDHEN; CDR2 reads SYDVKM. This CDR3 comprises 15 residues. The V and J ends lost 6 bases and 4 bases, in that order; junction bases with no gene match: 7. The CDR3 DNA reads TGTGCCAGCAGGCGGGACAGGGTATTGGGAAACACCATATATTTT. Protein sequence: CASRRDRVLGNTIYF.

The chain couples TRBV3-1 (or the pseudogene TRBV3-2) to TRBJ2-7; TRBD1 is a possible D gene (6 bases). CDR3 length: 14 residues. Germline V gene data show CDR1 as LGHDT and CDR2 as YNNKEL (reference sequence). V was cut by 4 bases and J by 5 bases, with 15 bases left in between. This CDR3 reads CASSPLGQMDEQYF. The DNA of the CDR3 is TGTGCCAGCAGCCCCCTTGGACAGATGGACGAGCAGTACTTC.